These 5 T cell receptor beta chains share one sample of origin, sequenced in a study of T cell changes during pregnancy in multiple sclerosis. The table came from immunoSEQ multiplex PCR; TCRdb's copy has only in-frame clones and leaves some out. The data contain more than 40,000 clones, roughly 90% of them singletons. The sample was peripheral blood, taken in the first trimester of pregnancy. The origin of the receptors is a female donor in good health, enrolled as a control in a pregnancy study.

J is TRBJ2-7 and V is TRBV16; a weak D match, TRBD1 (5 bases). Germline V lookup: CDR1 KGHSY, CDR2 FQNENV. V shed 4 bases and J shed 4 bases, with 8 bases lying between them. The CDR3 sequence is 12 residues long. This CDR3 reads CASSLDRYEQYF. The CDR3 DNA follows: TGTGCCAGCAGCCTAGACAGATACGAGCAGTACTTC.

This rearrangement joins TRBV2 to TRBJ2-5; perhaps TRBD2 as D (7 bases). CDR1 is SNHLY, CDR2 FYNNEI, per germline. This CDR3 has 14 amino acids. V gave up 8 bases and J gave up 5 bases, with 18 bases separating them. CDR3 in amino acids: CASFRGGAGETQYF. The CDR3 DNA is TGTGCCAGCTTCAGAGGGGGGGCCGGGGAGACCCAGTACTTC.

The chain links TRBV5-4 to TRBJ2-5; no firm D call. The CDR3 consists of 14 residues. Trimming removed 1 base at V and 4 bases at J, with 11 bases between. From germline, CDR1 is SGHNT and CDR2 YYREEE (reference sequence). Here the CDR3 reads CASSLSPNLETQYF. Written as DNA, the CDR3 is TGTGCCAGCAGCTTGAGTCCAAACTTAGAGACCCAGTACTTC.

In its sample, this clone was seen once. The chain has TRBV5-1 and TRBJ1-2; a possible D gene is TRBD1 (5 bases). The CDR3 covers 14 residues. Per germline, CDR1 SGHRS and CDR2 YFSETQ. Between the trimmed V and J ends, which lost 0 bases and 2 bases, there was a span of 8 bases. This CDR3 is CASSLGGENYGYTF. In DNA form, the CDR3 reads TGCGCCAGCAGCTTGGGGGGCGAAAACTATGGCTACACCTTC.

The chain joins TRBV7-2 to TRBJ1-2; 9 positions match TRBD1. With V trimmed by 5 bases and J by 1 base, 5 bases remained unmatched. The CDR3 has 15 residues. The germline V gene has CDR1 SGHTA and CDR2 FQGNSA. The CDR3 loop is CASSPWGQGNYGYTF. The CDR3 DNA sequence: TGTGCCAGCAGCCCCTGGGGACAGGGTAACTATGGCTACACCTTC.